This T cell receptor beta chain stems from a study of glioma-infiltrating T cells after dendritic cell vaccination (dated by TCRdb to 2016 to 2017). Notes on the research overall: A cohort of 15 glioblastoma patients from Phase I and II dendritic cell vaccination trials was included, of whom 9 were newly diagnosed and 6 had recurrent disease. To make the vaccine, monocyte-derived dendritic cells were cultured for about seven days with IL-4 and GM-CSF and then pulsed overnight with autologous tumor lysate. Patients received autologous tumor lysate-pulsed dendritic cell vaccination between about 2002 and 2013. In glioblastoma patients vaccinated with dendritic cells, deep sequencing of TCR beta CDR3 regions served to measure tumor-infiltrating lymphocyte content and to compare repertoires between tumor and blood. Each patient got three intradermal injections of the dendritic cell vaccine, spaced at biweekly intervals, in the arm below the axilla. Survival after dendritic cell vaccination was correlated with TCR sequencing metrics, such as TIL content and the overlap between tumor and blood repertoires.

Broad study findings and their caveats: The cohort was small and heterogeneous, only a few patients had full blood and tumor sets, and even fewer had initial-recurrent tumor pairs. The three-group TCR overlap response model was characterized as speculative, and prospective validation of the model was stated to be required. TCR clonality showed no direct relationship with survival, which suggests that a diverse polyclonal response may be important. After dendritic cell vaccination, a higher estimated pretreatment TIL content predicted longer time to progression and overall survival.

From the cysteine through the phenylalanine, the CDR3 covers 14 amino acids. Only CDR3 DNA remains: 42 bases, in frame from the first base. CDR1 and CDR2, per the germline V gene, are SGHVS and FQNEAQ. For this chain, trimming is 7 bases at the V end and 2 bases at the J end, and the number of junction bases without a gene match is 6. To be selected, patients needed enough residual fresh-frozen tumor tissue and more than two years of available survival data. Molecular status otherwise varied across the glioblastoma patients, but none of them carried an isocitrate dehydrogenase mutation. PBMC collection took place before vaccination, two weeks after the third vaccination, and at tumor progression if progression occurred. The Qiagen DNeasy Blood extraction Kit was used to extract genomic DNA. TCRB CDR3 regions were amplified from around 1.9 ug genomic DNA, or all available DNA if less, using the immunoSEQ assay. Multiplex PCR used 60 forward primers for TCR V beta segments and 13 reverse primers for J beta segments. To estimate reads per starting template, synthetic control templates were spiked into each sample at limiting dilution. The Illumina HiSeq System generated sequencing reads of 87 bp. Turning to the authors' computational methods: To remove PCR and sequencing errors, closely related sequences were merged with a nearest neighbor algorithm. TCR overlap was measured as the percentage of unique tumor TCR beta sequences also present in the same patient's peripheral blood. What TCRdb holds here is the immuneACCESS table cut down to in-frame rearrangements. Part of the clones is not present; checked against another copy, under half of the missing clones reflect an unresolved V gene, and the others are unexplained. V, J and clone size are those of that table, while D and trimming were read from the DNA. Across this sample there are more than 85,000 clones, with 85% to 90% seen only once. The top ten hold 2.5% to 3% of the sample.

A remark on this clone: What antigen it recognizes has not been identified. Base qualities are not recorded, but no much larger clone differs from it by a single base.

The sequence came from a human donor with glioblastoma. Sequencing was performed on blood, taken before dendritic cell vaccination. This chain is built from TRBV7-8 and TRBJ2-5; 8 nucleotides in the junction match TRBD2. This receptor has the CDR3 CASTLQRGQETQYF. The DNA sequence is as follows: TGTGCCAGCACCCTGCAGCGGGGGCAAGAGACCCAGTACTTC.